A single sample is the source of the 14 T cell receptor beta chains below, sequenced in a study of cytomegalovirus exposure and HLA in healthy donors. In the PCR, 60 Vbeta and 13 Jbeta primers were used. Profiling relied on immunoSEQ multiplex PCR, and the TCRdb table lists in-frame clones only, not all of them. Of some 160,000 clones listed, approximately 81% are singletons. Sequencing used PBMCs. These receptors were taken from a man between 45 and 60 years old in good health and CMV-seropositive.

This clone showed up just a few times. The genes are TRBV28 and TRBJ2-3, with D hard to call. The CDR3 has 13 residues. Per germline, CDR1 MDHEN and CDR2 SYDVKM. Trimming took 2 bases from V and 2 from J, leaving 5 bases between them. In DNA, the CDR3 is TGTGCCAGCAGTTTAGCGGTCACAGATACGCAGTATTTT. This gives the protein CASSLAVTDTQYF.

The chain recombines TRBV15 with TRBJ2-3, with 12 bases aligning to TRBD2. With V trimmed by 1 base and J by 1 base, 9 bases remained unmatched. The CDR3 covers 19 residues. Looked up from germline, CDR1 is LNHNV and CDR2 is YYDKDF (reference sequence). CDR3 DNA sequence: TGTGCCACCAGCAGAGTGTACCTAGCGGGAGGGCGTGGCACAGATACGCAGTATTTT. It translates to CATSRVYLAGGRGTDTQYF.

The CDR3 here is CASAFWGTSGPGELFF. Here the CDR3 DNA reads TGTGCCAGCGCTTTTTGGGGGACTAGCGGCCCCGGGGAGCTGTTTTTT. The chain joins TRBV28 to TRBJ2-2; 11 bases are shared with TRBD2. V trimming: 8 bases; J trimming: 6 bases; junction bases outside the gene matches: 11. The CDR3 runs 16 residues. Germline V gene lookup returns CDR1 MDHEN and CDR2 SYDVKM.

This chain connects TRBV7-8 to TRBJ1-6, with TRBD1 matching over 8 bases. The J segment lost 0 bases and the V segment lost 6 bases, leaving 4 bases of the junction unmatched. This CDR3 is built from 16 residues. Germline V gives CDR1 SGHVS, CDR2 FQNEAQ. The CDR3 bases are TGTGCCAGCAGGGACAGGGTCAGCTCCTATAATTCACCCCTCCACTTT. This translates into CASRDRVSSYNSPLHF.

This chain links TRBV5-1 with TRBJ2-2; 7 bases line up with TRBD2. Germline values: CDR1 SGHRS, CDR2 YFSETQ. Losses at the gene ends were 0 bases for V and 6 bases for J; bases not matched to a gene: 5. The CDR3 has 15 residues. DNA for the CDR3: TGCGCCAGCAGCTTGGGCCAGGGAGGGTCCGGGGAGCTGTTTTTT. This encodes CASSLGQGGSGELFF. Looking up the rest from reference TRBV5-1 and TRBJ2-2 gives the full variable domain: KAGVTQTPRYLIKTRGQQVTLSCSPISGHRSVSWYQQTPGQGLQFLFEYFSETQRNKGNFPGRFSGRQFSNSRSEMNVSTLELGDSALYLCASSLGQGGSGELFFGEGSRLTVL.

The CDR3 region is CASSLIRDGSSYEQYF. In DNA, the CDR3 is TGCGCCAGCAGCTTGATTCGGGACGGGAGCTCCTACGAGCAGTACTTC. V gene TRBV5-1 combines with J gene TRBJ2-7, with TRBD2 as a possible D gene (6 bases). V gave up 1 base and J gave up 0 bases, with 14 bases separating them. The CDR3 totals 16 residues. Germline loops: CDR1 SGHRS, CDR2 YFSETQ.

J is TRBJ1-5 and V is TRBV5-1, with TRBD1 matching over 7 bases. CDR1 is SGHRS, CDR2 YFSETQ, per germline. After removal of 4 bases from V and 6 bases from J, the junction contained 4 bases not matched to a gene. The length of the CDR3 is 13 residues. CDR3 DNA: TGCGCCAGCAGCATAAACAGGGGTCAGCCCCAGCATTTT. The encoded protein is CASSINRGQPQHF.

The CDR3 region has the DNA TGTGCCATCAGTGACCTGGGACTAGCATCCTACGAGCAGTACTTC. This gives the protein CAISDLGLASYEQYF. The V call is TRBV10-3, the J call TRBJ2-7, with TRBD2 identical over 9 bases. Trimming cost V 3 bases and J 1 base; bases outside gene matches: 4. From germline, CDR1 is ENHRY and CDR2 SYGVKD. The CDR3 sequence is 15 residues long.

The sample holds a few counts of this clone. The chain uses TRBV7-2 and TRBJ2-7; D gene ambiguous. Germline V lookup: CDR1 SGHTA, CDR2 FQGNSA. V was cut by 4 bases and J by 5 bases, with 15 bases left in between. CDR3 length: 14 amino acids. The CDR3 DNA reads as TGTGCCAGCAGCTCCACCCTTAGTACCAACGAGCAGTACTTC. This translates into CASSSTLSTNEQYF. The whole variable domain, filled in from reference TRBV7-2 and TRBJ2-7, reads GAGVSQSPSNKVTEKGKDVELRCDPISGHTALYWYRQSLGQGLEFLIYFQGNSAPDKSGLPSDRFSAERTGGSVSTLTIQRTQQEDSAVYLCASSSTLSTNEQYFGPGTRLTVT.

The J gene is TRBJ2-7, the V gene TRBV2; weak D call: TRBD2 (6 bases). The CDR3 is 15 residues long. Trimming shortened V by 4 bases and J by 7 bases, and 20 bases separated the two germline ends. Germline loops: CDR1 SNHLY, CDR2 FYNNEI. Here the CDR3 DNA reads TGTGCCAGCAGTGGGGCCCGGACTACCGGGGAAGAGCAGTACTTC. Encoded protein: CASSGARTTGEEQYF.

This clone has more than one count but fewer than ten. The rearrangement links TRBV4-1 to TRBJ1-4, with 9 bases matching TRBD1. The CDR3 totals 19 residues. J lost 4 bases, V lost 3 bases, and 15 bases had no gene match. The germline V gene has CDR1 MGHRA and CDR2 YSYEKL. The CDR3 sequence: CASSHSPTGGRSGNEKLFF. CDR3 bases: TGCGCCAGCAGCCACTCACCAACAGGGGGCAGGTCAGGTAATGAAAAACTGTTTTTT.

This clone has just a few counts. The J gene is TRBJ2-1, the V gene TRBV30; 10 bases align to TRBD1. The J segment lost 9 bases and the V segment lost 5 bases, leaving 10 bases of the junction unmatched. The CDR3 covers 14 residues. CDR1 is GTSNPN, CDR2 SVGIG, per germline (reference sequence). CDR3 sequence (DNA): TGTGCCTGGGACCGGGACAGGGGCCTGGGTGAGCAGTTCTTC. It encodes CAWDRDRGLGEQFF.

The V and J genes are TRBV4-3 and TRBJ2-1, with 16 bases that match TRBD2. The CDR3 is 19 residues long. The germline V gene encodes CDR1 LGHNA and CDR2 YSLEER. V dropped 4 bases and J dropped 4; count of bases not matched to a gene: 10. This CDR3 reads CASSPQIPGLAGGYNEQFF. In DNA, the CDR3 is TGCGCCAGCAGCCCCCAAATTCCGGGACTAGCGGGAGGGTACAATGAGCAGTTCTTC.

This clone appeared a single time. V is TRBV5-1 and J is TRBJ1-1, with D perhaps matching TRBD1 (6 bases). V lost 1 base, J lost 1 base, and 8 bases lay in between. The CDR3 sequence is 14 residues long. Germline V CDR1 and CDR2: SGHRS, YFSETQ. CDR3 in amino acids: CASSLPQGNTEAFF. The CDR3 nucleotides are TGCGCCAGCAGCTTGCCACAGGGGAACACTGAAGCTTTCTTT.